Below, 30 T cell receptor beta chains from the same sample are listed, as sequenced in a study of T cells in narcolepsy. Clones were read by immunoSEQ multiplex PCR, and TCRdb kept only the in-frame ones, dropping some. This repertoire shows about 41,000 clones, 88% found once; its top ten account for over 1%. The specimen sequenced was CD45RA- memory CD4+ T cells from PBMCs. These receptors were obtained from a human donor with narcolepsy.

This chain connects TRBV19 to TRBJ1-6, with TRBD1 matching over 7 bases. The CDR3 totals 14 residues. The trim removed 6 bases at V and 7 bases at J, leaving 6 bases unmatched. Germline V gene lookup returns CDR1 LNHDA and CDR2 SQIVND (reference sequence). The CDR3 DNA follows: TGTGCCAGTAGATCGGACAGGTGGAATTCACCCCTCCACTTT. Protein: CASRSDRWNSPLHF. The full variable domain, with the rest looked up from reference TRBV19 and TRBJ1-6, is DGGITQSPKYLFRKEGQNVTLSCEQNLNHDAMYWYRQDPGQGLRLIYYSQIVNDFQKGDIAEGYSVSREKKESFPLTVTSAQKNPTAFYLCASRSDRWNSPLHFGNGTRLTVT.

The chain employs TRBV18 and TRBJ2-6; 11 nucleotides match TRBD2. Losses at the gene ends were 6 bases for V and 1 base for J; bases not matched to a gene: 11. The CDR3 runs 19 residues. Germline assignment: CDR1 KGHSH and CDR2 LQKENI. The CDR3 DNA reads as TGTGCCAGCTCCCACAGGGTTCTAGCGGGAGGATCTGGGGCCAACGTCCTGACTTTC. It is translated as CASSHRVLAGGSGANVLTF.

CDR3 loop: CASSLLGGRSLTDTQYF. The CDR3 nucleotides read TGTGCCAGCAGTTTGTTGGGGGGTAGATCCCTCACAGATACGCAGTATTTT. This chain uses TRBV27 with TRBJ2-3, with D maybe TRBD2 (6 bases). The length of the CDR3 is 17 residues. Trimming cost V 3 bases and J 2 bases, with 18 bases left between them. Germline CDR1 reads MNHEY; CDR2 reads SMNVEV (reference sequence).

The chain's CDR3 is CASKSGGRIQYF. The CDR3 nucleotides read TGTGCCAGCAAAAGCGGAGGGCGCATTCAGTACTTC. The V gene is TRBV27, the J gene TRBJ2-4; D is perhaps TRBD2 (6 bases). The V end was cut by 7 bases, the J end by 9 bases, with 13 bases between. Germline V gene data show CDR1 as MNHEY and CDR2 as SMNVEV (reference sequence). The CDR3 consists of 12 residues.

The chain combines TRBV30 with TRBJ2-3; D may match TRBD1 or TRBD2 (5 bases each). The CDR3 loop spans 12 amino acids. V shed 5 bases and J shed 1 base, with 7 bases lying between them. Germline lookup yields CDR1 GTSNPN and CDR2 SVGIG (reference sequence). CDR3 nucleotides: TGTGCCTGGGGGACGGGCACAGATACGCAGTATTTT. It encodes CAWGTGTDTQYF.

This clone was found once. The V gene is TRBV7-8, the J gene TRBJ2-5; no clear D gene. V lost 1 base and J 5 bases, leaving 5 bases between the germline ends. CDR1 is SGHVS, CDR2 FQNEAQ, per germline. The CDR3 spans 12 residues. The CDR3 is CASSLVVETQYF. In DNA form, the CDR3 reads TGTGCCAGCAGCTTAGTCGTGGAGACCCAGTACTTC. The full variable domain, completed using reference TRBV7-8 and TRBJ2-5, is GAGVSQSPRYKVAKRGQDVALRCDPISGHVSLFWYQQALGQGPEFLTYFQNEAQLDKSGLPSDRFFAERPEGSVSTLKIQRTQQEDSAVYLCASSLVVETQYFGPGTRLLVL.

Here the CDR3 DNA reads TGTGCTAGTGGCCGAGGGGATAACTACGAGCAGTACTTC. Protein sequence: CASGRGDNYEQYF. The gene calls are TRBV12-5 and TRBJ2-7, with D tentatively TRBD1 or TRBD2 (5 bases each). CDR3 size: 13 residues. Trimming left V 6 bases short and J 3 bases short, with 12 bases between. The germline gives CDR1 LGHNT, CDR2 FRNRAP.

CDR3 in amino acids: CASSRAPHSGNTIYF. Written as DNA, the CDR3 is TGTGCCAGCAGCCGGGCGCCCCACTCTGGAAACACCATATATTTT. This rearrangement joins TRBV5-4 to TRBJ1-3; D not certain. Germline V gene sequence: CDR1 SGHNT, CDR2 YYREEE (reference sequence). V was pared by 4 bases and J by 0 bases, with 11 bases between. CDR3 length: 15 amino acids.

The V gene is TRBV12-1, the J gene TRBJ1-2. TRBV12-1 is noted as a pseudogene. This CDR3 has 17 amino acids. This chain's CDR3 is CASSFWGAKGSCYGYTF. The CDR3 bases are TGTGCCAGCAGCTTCTGGGGGGCAAAGGGTAGTTGCTATGGCTACACCTTC.

The genes are TRBV27 and TRBJ1-6; D call uncertain. Per germline, CDR1 MNHEY and CDR2 SMNVEV (reference sequence). The CDR3 is 12 residues long. V was clipped by 6 bases and J by 4 bases, with 4 bases between them. The CDR3 is CASREYNSPLHF. The CDR3 DNA follows: TGTGCCAGCAGAGAGTATAATTCACCCCTCCACTTT.

The chain has TRBV18 and TRBJ2-5, with TRBD2 matching 10 bases. Germline values: CDR1 KGHSH, CDR2 LQKENI. This CDR3 has 15 residues. The V gene end was trimmed by 3 bases and the J gene end by 3 bases; junction bases not matched to a gene: 4. The CDR3 sequence: CASSPPSGRKETQYF. The DNA for the CDR3 is TGTGCCAGCTCACCTCCTAGCGGGAGAAAAGAGACCCAGTACTTC.

The chain joins TRBV5-6 to TRBJ1-1, with D possibly TRBD1 on 5 matching bases. This CDR3 comprises 17 residues. CDR1 is SGHDT, CDR2 YYEEEE, per germline. Trimming cost V 0 bases and J 1 base, with 16 bases left between them. Here the CDR3 DNA reads TGTGCCAGCAGCTTGGGTGGGGGGAACTTGCGGAACACTGAAGCTTTCTTT. Protein: CASSLGGGNLRNTEAFF.

CDR3 in DNA: TGCGCCAGCAGCTTGGCAGCTTTAACCAATGAGCAGTTCTTC. The encoded protein is CASSLAALTNEQFF. The genes are TRBV5-1 and TRBJ2-1; D unresolved. Germline V gives CDR1 SGHRS, CDR2 YFSETQ. The CDR3 consists of 14 residues. Trimming took 0 bases from V and 6 from J, leaving 10 bases between them.

The genes are TRBV5-8 and TRBJ1-5; no clear D. The CDR3 length is 15 residues. V was cut by 1 base and J by 7 bases, with 15 bases left in between. Per germline, CDR1 SGHTS and CDR2 YDEGEE. Here the CDR3 reads CASSLQSRGGQPQHF. The CDR3 DNA is TGTGCCAGCAGCTTGCAGAGCCGGGGAGGCCAGCCCCAGCATTTT. Looking up the rest from reference TRBV5-8 and TRBJ1-5 gives the full variable domain: EAGVTQSPTHLIKTRGQQATLRCSPISGHTSVYWYQQALGLGLQFLLWYDEGEERNRGNFPPRFSGRQFPNYSSELNVNALELEDSALYLCASSLQSRGGQPQHFGDGTRLSIL.

This rearrangement joins TRBV28 to TRBJ2-7; TRBD2 is a possible D gene (6 bases). There are 14 residues in the CDR3. The germline CDR1 and CDR2 sequences are MDHEN and SYDVKM. V was clipped by 2 bases and J by 5 bases, with 13 bases between them. DNA for the CDR3: TGTGCCAGCAGTTTAAGCCAGGGAGGTGACGAGCAGTACTTC. This translates into CASSLSQGGDEQYF.

The chain carries TRBV28 and TRBJ1-2; TRBD1 agrees at 10 bases. Germline values: CDR1 MDHEN, CDR2 SYDVKM. This CDR3 has 15 amino acids. The V gene end was trimmed by 2 bases and the J gene end by 2 bases; junction bases not matched to a gene: 2. CDR3 loop: CASSLRTGGNYGYTF. CDR3 nucleotides: TGTGCCAGCAGTTTAAGGACAGGGGGGAACTATGGCTACACCTTC.

This chain links TRBV9 with TRBJ2-1; 7 bases match TRBD1. The germline CDR1 and CDR2 sequences are SGDLS and YYNGEE. The V segment lost 3 bases and the J segment 1 base; nucleotides outside the gene matches: 4. The CDR3 is 15 amino acids. The CDR3, as DNA: TGTGCCAGCAGCGACCCGACAGGGTCCTACAATGAGCAGTTCTTC. This gives the protein CASSDPTGSYNEQFF.

This clone was counted a single time. The CDR3 nucleotides are TGTGCCAGCACCCGTCAGGGGATGGTTAATGAAAAACTGTTTTTT. Translated, it gives CASTRQGMVNEKLFF. The rearrangement links TRBV6-1 to TRBJ1-4, with TRBD1 as a possible D gene (6 bases). Trimming removed 7 bases from V and 4 bases from J, with 16 bases in between. Germline V lookup: CDR1 MNHNS, CDR2 SASEGT. CDR3 size: 15 residues.

About this clone: At the DNA level, this CDR3 is encoded by other sequences in the same sample as well. The chain is built from TRBV2 and TRBJ1-1, with 8 bases that match TRBD1. J lost 2 bases, V lost 5 bases, and 4 bases had no gene match. Germline assignment: CDR1 SNHLY and CDR2 FYNNEI. This CDR3 has 14 residues. DNA for the CDR3: TGTGCCAGCAGTAAAGGACAGGGCAACACTGAAGCTTTCTTT. This translates into CASSKGQGNTEAFF. Full variable domain (missing parts from reference TRBV2 and TRBJ1-1): EPEVTQTPSHQVTQMGQEVILRCVPISNHLYFYWYRQILGQKVEFLVSFYNNEISEKSEIFDDQFSVERPDGSNFTLKIRSTKLEDSAMYFCASSKGQGNTEAFFGQGTRLTVV.

Only one count was recorded for this clone. This sequence joins TRBV18 and TRBJ1-1; unclear D gene. Germline-derived CDR1 and CDR2 are KGHSH and LQKENI. This CDR3 contains 13 residues. The V and J ends lost 2 bases and 5 bases respectively, with 9 bases between them. Here the CDR3 DNA reads TGTGCCAGCTCACCAGGGAAGGAGACTGAAGCTTTCTTT. Translation: CASSPGKETEAFF. Together with reference TRBV18 and TRBJ1-1, the CDR3 gives the full variable domain: NAGVMQNPRHLVRRRGQEARLRCSPMKGHSHVYWYRQLPEEGLKFMVYLQKENIIDESGMPKERFSAEFPKEGPSILRIQQVVRGDSAAYFCASSPGKETEAFFGQGTRLTVV.

V usage is TRBV9 and J usage is TRBJ2-3; 8 nucleotides align to TRBD2. Germline CDR1 is SGDLS and CDR2 is YYNGEE. The CDR3 is 15 amino acids. V dropped 2 bases and J dropped 0; count of bases not matched to a gene: 2. The CDR3 region is CASSVTSGSTDTQYF. The CDR3 coding sequence is TGTGCCAGCAGCGTTACTAGCGGTAGCACAGATACGCAGTATTTT.

The V and J genes are TRBV19 and TRBJ1-5; D is perhaps TRBD1 (5 bases). The CDR3 has 15 residues. Between the trimmed V and J ends, which lost 3 bases and 12 bases, there was a span of 21 bases. CDR1 is LNHDA and CDR2 is SQIVND in the germline V gene (reference sequence). The CDR3 region is CASSIYGKGHPGQHF. In nucleotides, the CDR3 is TGTGCCAGTAGTATCTACGGCAAGGGGCACCCGGGCCAGCATTTT.

The chain carries TRBV4-1 and TRBJ1-1; perhaps TRBD1 as D (5 bases). The V and J ends lost 1 base and 3 bases respectively, with 9 bases between them. CDR1 is MGHRA, CDR2 YSYEKL, per germline. The CDR3 is 14 amino acids. CDR3 coding DNA: TGCGCCAGCAGCCAAGGGGGCGCGGACACTGAAGCTTTCTTT. Translation: CASSQGGADTEAFF.

The chain combines TRBV10-3 with TRBJ1-2; D possibly corresponds to TRBD1 (6 bases). The CDR3 loop spans 16 amino acids. V lost 3 bases and J 6 bases, leaving 20 bases between the germline ends. CDR1 and CDR2 from the germline V gene are ENHRY and SYGVKD. In DNA, the CDR3 is TGTGCCATCAGTGACTTCACCAGAGGGGGAGCAGATGGCTACACCTTC. This codes for CAISDFTRGGADGYTF.

The rearrangement links TRBV7-9 to TRBJ2-3; TRBD2 aligns across 12 bases. The CDR3 consists of 16 residues. Trimming cost V 4 bases and J 4 bases; bases outside gene matches: 6. Germline values: CDR1 SEHNR, CDR2 FQNEAQ (reference sequence). The CDR3 protein is CASSSVGLAGADTQYF. The CDR3 DNA reads TGTGCCAGCAGCTCGGTGGGACTAGCGGGCGCAGATACGCAGTATTTT.

This rearrangement joins TRBV7-9 to TRBJ1-1, with a possible D match to TRBD1 (5 bases). With 7 bases removed from V and 7 bases from J, the gap between germline ends came to 16 bases. CDR1 and CDR2 from the germline V gene are SEHNR and FQNEAQ (reference sequence). CDR3 size: 13 residues. CDR3 DNA sequence: TGTGCCAGCACCTCCTTGGGGCAGCATGAAGCTTTCTTT. It translates to CASTSLGQHEAFF.

The chain couples TRBV19 to TRBJ2-1; 9 nucleotides align to TRBD2. Germline CDR1 and CDR2: LNHDA and SQIVND (reference sequence). CDR3 size: 19 residues. V trimming: 4 bases; J trimming: 7 bases; junction bases outside the gene matches: 20. CDR3 in amino acids: CASSTYGLGSGRYRNEQFF. The CDR3 DNA is TGTGCCAGTAGTACCTATGGATTGGGTAGCGGGAGATATAGAAATGAGCAGTTCTTC.

This sequence joins TRBV11-2 and TRBJ1-6, with 9 bases aligning to TRBD1. This CDR3 is built from 15 residues. The V segment lost 7 bases and the J segment 7 bases; nucleotides outside the gene matches: 8. CDR1 and CDR2 (germline): SGHAT, FQNNGV. CDR3 loop: CASTSGTGRNSPLHF. CDR3 nucleotides: TGTGCCAGCACCAGCGGGACAGGGAGAAATTCACCCCTCCACTTT.

The V and J genes are TRBV28 and TRBJ1-2; 8 nucleotides line up with TRBD1. This CDR3 contains 14 residues. Germline V CDR1 and CDR2: MDHEN, SYDVKM. The V and J ends lost 5 bases and 6 bases, in that order; junction bases with no gene match: 8. As DNA, the CDR3 is TGTGCCAGCAGTCCACCGGGACAGGTTCATGGCTACACCTTC. This encodes CASSPPGQVHGYTF.

The gene calls are TRBV10-2 and TRBJ1-1; no firm D call. V lost 6 bases and J 6 bases, leaving 14 bases between the germline ends. CDR1 is WSHSY, CDR2 SAAADI, per germline. The CDR3 has 13 amino acids. The CDR3 is CASSTGPPPEAFF. The CDR3, as DNA: TGCGCCAGCAGCACCGGGCCCCCCCCTGAAGCTTTCTTT.